A selection of T cell receptor beta chains follows, all from one sample in a study of cytomegalovirus exposure and HLA in healthy donors. The method was immunoSEQ multiplex PCR; TCRdb's version includes in-frame clones alone and lacks a portion of them. The top ten clones hold approximately 4.6% of a sample with fewer than 250,000 clones, about 69% of them seen once. Material for sequencing was PBMCs. These receptors originate from a man aged 25-45 years in good health and CMV-seropositive. The CDR3 runs from the conserved cysteine through the conserved F or W. Each record gives: clone size, J gene, V gene, D gene, CDR3 protein, CDR3 DNA. The D gene is left open where the match is weak. For some rows the clone size is stated as once, few or many, or as a class when expanded; others skip it.

NA,TRBJ2-1,TRBV27,NA,CASSISGYNEQFF,TGTGCCAGCAGTATTAGCGGTTACAATGAGCAGTTCTTC
NA,TRBJ2-5,TRBV7-2,NA,CASSLARYQEAQYF,TGTGCCAGCAGCCTCGCGAGGTACCAAGAGGCCCAGTACTTC
NA,TRBJ1-2,TRBV6-5,NA,CASSLGGTYGYTF,TGTGCCAGCAGCCTGGGGGGGACCTATGGCTACACCTTC
NA,TRBJ2-7,TRBV5-5,TRBD2,CASSLAASGSPYEQYF,TGTGCCAGCAGCTTGGCCGCTAGCGGAAGCCCCTACGAGCAGTACTTC
few,TRBJ2-7,TRBV4-2,TRBD1,CASSQGQPYEQYF,TGTGCCAGCAGCCAGGGACAGCCGTACGAGCAGTACTTC
NA,TRBJ1-1,TRBV7-9,NA,CASSSLSNTEAFF,TGTGCCAGCAGCTCCCTCTCGAACACTGAAGCTTTCTTT
NA,TRBJ2-7,TRBV7-3,TRBD1,CASILGQGASYEQYF,TGTGCCAGCATTTTAGGACAGGGGGCTTCCTACGAGCAGTACTTC
NA,TRBJ1-2,TRBV5-6,NA,CASSLAEGSWTRNWYGYTF,TGTGCCAGCAGCTTGGCGGAGGGCTCCTGGACAAGGAATTGGTATGGCTACACCTTC
few,TRBJ2-7,TRBV4-1,TRBD1,CASSQGRDRGNYEQYF,TGCGCCAGCAGCCAAGGAAGGGACAGGGGTAACTACGAGCAGTACTTC
few,TRBJ2-7,TRBV5-4,TRBD1,CASSGGTGNYEQYF,TGTGCCAGCAGCGGCGGGACAGGGAACTACGAGCAGTACTTC
NA,TRBJ2-3,TRBV19,TRBD2,CATQKGAGGRDTQYF,TGTGCCACCCAGAAAGGAGCGGGAGGGCGAGATACGCAGTATTTT
NA,TRBJ2-2,TRBV4-3,TRBD2,CASSQRAASGAINTGELFF,TGCGCCAGCAGCCAAAGGGCCGCTAGCGGGGCGATTAACACCGGGGAGCTGTTTTTT
NA,TRBJ2-7,TRBV2,TRBD1,CASNGDRGVYEQYF,TGTGCCAGCAACGGGGACAGGGGAGTCTACGAGCAGTACTTC
NA,TRBJ2-7,TRBV7-2,NA,CASSRGYEQYF,TGTGCCAGCAGCCGAGGATACGAGCAGTACTTC
NA,TRBJ2-7,TRBV7-2,TRBD2,CASSRLPSGAAYEQYF,TGTGCCAGCAGCCGCCTACCTAGCGGGGCCGCTTACGAGCAGTACTTC
NA,TRBJ1-4,TRBV4-2,NA,CASSSSMRTSEKLFF,TGTGCCAGCAGCTCTTCCATGCGAACTAGTGAAAAACTGTTTTTT
NA,TRBJ2-7,TRBV6-5,NA,CASSYGGSGEQYF,TGTGCCAGCAGTTACGGGGGCTCTGGTGAGCAGTACTTC
NA,TRBJ1-1,TRBV2,NA,CASSEGVNTEAFF,TGTGCCAGCAGTGAAGGAGTGAACACTGAAGCTTTCTTT
NA,TRBJ2-5,TRBV5-6,NA,CASSSWGDETQYF,TGTGCCAGCAGCTCCTGGGGGGACGAGACCCAGTACTTC
NA,TRBJ2-5,TRBV27,TRBD2,CASSYAAGGGQYF,TGTGCCAGCAGTTATGCAGCGGGGGGGGGCCAGTACTTC
NA,TRBJ2-3,TRBV7-3,TRBD2,CASSPGTSVPDTQYF,TGTGCCAGCAGCCCGGGGACTAGCGTTCCAGATACGCAGTATTTT
NA,TRBJ2-3,TRBV6-5,NA,CASSYDRNTDTQYF,TGTGCCAGCAGTTACGACAGAAACACAGATACGCAGTATTTT
NA,TRBJ1-1,TRBV27,TRBD1,CASKTTGGRNTEAFF,TGTGCCAGCAAAACGACAGGGGGCAGGAACACTGAAGCTTTCTTT
NA,TRBJ2-1,TRBV4-3,TRBD2,CASSQDLFNGGLSPYNEQFF,TGCGCCAGCAGCCAAGATCTTTTCAACGGGGGACTATCCCCCTACAATGAGCAGTTCTTC
NA,TRBJ1-2,TRBV5-1,NA,CASSLEGGGYTF,TGCGCCAGCAGCTTGGAAGGCGGTGGCTACACCTTC
NA,TRBJ2-3,TRBV27,NA,CASSLTGPGTDTQYF,TGTGCCAGCAGTTTAACAGGGCCTGGCACAGATACGCAGTATTTT
NA,TRBJ2-1,TRBV21-1,NA,CASSKARTGEDIYEQFF,TGTGCCAGCAGCAAAGCGCGGACGGGGGAGGATATATATGAGCAGTTCTTC
NA,TRBJ2-1,TRBV7-2,TRBD1,CASRLGTGVYNEQFF,TGTGCCAGCAGACTGGGGACAGGGGTTTACAATGAGCAGTTCTTC
NA,TRBJ1-3,TRBV6-1,NA,CASSPLDSSGNTIYF,TGTGCCAGCAGCCCCCTTGACAGCTCTGGAAACACCATATATTTT
NA,TRBJ1-1,TRBV6-7,NA,CASSHTGLYRNTEAFF,TGTGCCAGCAGCCACACAGGGCTTTATCGGAACACTGAAGCTTTCTTT
NA,TRBJ1-1,TRBV6-5,NA,CASSVREGTEAFF,TGTGCCAGCAGCGTCAGGGAAGGCACTGAAGCTTTCTTT
NA,TRBJ2-7,TRBV2,TRBD1,CASTDGDRDYEQYF,TGTGCCAGCACCGATGGGGACAGGGACTACGAGCAGTACTTC
NA,TRBJ1-4,TRBV19,TRBD1,CASTSSGQIGEKLFF,TGTGCCAGTACCTCTTCGGGACAGATTGGGGAAAAACTGTTTTTT
NA,TRBJ2-5,TRBV11-2,TRBD2,CASSKPNSGGGTQYF,TGTGCCAGCAGCAAACCGAATAGCGGGGGCGGGACCCAGTACTTC
NA,TRBJ2-3,TRBV28,TRBD2,CASSPPAGAADTQYF,TGTGCCAGCAGTCCCCCAGCGGGAGCCGCAGATACGCAGTATTTT